The rows below give T cell receptor beta chains drawn from one sample of a study of blood T cell repertoires in COVID-19. Generated by immunoSEQ multiplex PCR, the TCRdb table keeps only in-frame clones and is missing some. The table includes around 300,000 clones, about 89% detected once. The sample consisted of peripheral blood. These receptors all stem from a man aged 50 to 60 with acute or convalescent COVID-19. The CDR3 runs from the conserved cysteine through the conserved F or W. Fields, in order: V gene, D gene, clone size, J gene, CDR3 DNA, CDR3 protein. D genes are given only for firm matches. The size field is filled for only some rows; it gives once, few, many or a size class.

TRBV2	.	.	TRBJ1-3	TGTGCCAGCAGTGAAGGAGGATTCTCTGGAAACACCATATATTTT	CASSEGGFSGNTIYF
TRBV6-5	TRBD1	.	TRBJ2-1	TGTGCCAGCAGTTACTCATGGGGACAGGTCGTCAATGAGCAGTTCTTC	CASSYSWGQVVNEQFF
TRBV3-1/TRBV3-2	TRBD1	.	TRBJ1-2	TGTGCCAGCAGCCCGGGGACAGAAAGCGGCTACACCTTC	CASSPGTESGYTF
TRBV9	TRBD1	.	TRBJ1-2	TGTGCCAGCAACCGGGACAGGGAGCAATATGGCTACACCTTC	CASNRDREQYGYTF
TRBV5-1	.	.	TRBJ2-2	TGCGCCAGCAGCTTCAGGGGGGAACGCACCGGGGAGCTGTTTTTT	CASSFRGERTGELFF
TRBV19	.	.	TRBJ1-3	TGTGCCAGTAGCAGAGACACTCCGGGGGGAAACACCATATATTTT	CASSRDTPGGNTIYF
TRBV5-1	TRBD1	.	TRBJ1-3	TGCGCCAGCAGCGCACAGGGGGCGGAGGGAAACACCATATATTTT	CASSAQGAEGNTIYF
TRBV19	TRBD2	.	TRBJ2-2	TGTGCCAGTAGTACAGGGACTAGCGGGGGACCTACCGGGGAGCTGTTTTTT	CASSTGTSGGPTGELFF
TRBV11-1	.	.	TRBJ2-7	TGTGCCAGCAGCTCCGGTTCCCGCTACGAGCAGTACTTC	CASSSGSRYEQYF
TRBV5-5	.	.	TRBJ1-6	TGTGCCAGCAGCCGGGGGGGAATAAATTCACCCCTCCACTTT	CASSRGGINSPLHF
TRBV5-6	TRBD1	.	TRBJ1-1	TGTGCCAGCAGCCTACTACAGGGGGCCATGATCACTGAAGCTTTCTTT	CASSLLQGAMITEAFF
TRBV9	TRBD1	.	TRBJ2-3	TGTGCCAGCAGCGTAGAAGGGGGCTGGAGCACAGATACGCAGTATTTT	CASSVEGGWSTDTQYF
TRBV7-9	.	.	TRBJ2-5	TGTGCCAGCAGCTTAGGAGGCAGGGATCCTTCAGAGACCCAGTACTTC	CASSLGGRDPSETQYF
TRBV5-1	TRBD1	.	TRBJ1-2	TGCGCCAGCAGCTGGACAGGGGGCGCAGGCTATGGCTACACCTTC	CASSWTGGAGYGYTF
TRBV7-9	TRBD1	.	TRBJ1-6	TGTGCCAGCAGCTTAGAGACAGGGGGTAATAATTCACCCCTCCACTTT	CASSLETGGNNSPLHF
TRBV27	.	.	TRBJ2-7	TGTGCCAGCAGTTCTAGCCCGACGATATACGAGCAGTACTTC	CASSSSPTIYEQYF
TRBV11-2	.	.	TRBJ1-1	TGTGCCAGCAGCTTATGGTTGCATCCGGGGGCTTTCTTT	CASSLWLHPGAFF
TRBV3-1/TRBV3-2	TRBD1	.	TRBJ1-1	TGTGCCAGCAGCCATTCAGGGGGTCTACTTGAAGCTTTCTTT	CASSHSGGLLEAFF
TRBV9	TRBD2	.	TRBJ2-3	TGTGCCAGCAGCGTAGTGGGACTAGCAGTAGCAGATACGCAGTATTTT	CASSVVGLAVADTQYF
TRBV18	TRBD1	.	TRBJ2-2	TGTGCCAGCTCACCACGACAGGGACCTAACACCGGGGAGCTGTTTTTT	CASSPRQGPNTGELFF
TRBV2	TRBD2	.	TRBJ2-3	TGTGCCAGCAGTGAATCCGGACTAGCGGGGGGGAGGCGAGATACGCAGTATTTT	CASSESGLAGGRRDTQYF
TRBV9	TRBD2	few	TRBJ2-3	TGTGCCAGCAGCGCCCAGACTAGCGCAGATACGCAGTATTTT	CASSAQTSADTQYF